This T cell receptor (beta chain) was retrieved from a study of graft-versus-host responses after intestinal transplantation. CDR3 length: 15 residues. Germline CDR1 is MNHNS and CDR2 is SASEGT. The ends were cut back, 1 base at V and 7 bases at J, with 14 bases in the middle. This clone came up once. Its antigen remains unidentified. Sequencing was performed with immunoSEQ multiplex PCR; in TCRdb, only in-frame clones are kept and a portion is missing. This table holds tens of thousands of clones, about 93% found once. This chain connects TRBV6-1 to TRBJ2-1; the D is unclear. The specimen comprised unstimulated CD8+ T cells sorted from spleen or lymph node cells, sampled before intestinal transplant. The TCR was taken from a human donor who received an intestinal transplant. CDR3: CASSEGLAGRNEQFF. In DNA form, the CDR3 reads TGTGCCAGCAGTGAAGGTTTAGCTGGTCGGAATGAGCAGTTCTTC.